These 9 T cell receptor beta chains originate from one sample sequenced in a study of control samples from healthy donors and cancer patients. Profiling relied on immunoSEQ multiplex PCR, and the TCRdb table lists in-frame clones only, not all of them. This repertoire shows around 57,000 clones, around 93% found once; its top ten account for about 0.99%. Sequenced material: PBMCs. These receptors came from a man aged 30 to 39 with colorectal cancer.

V is TRBV5-8 and J is TRBJ2-1; D may be TRBD1 (5 bases). The CDR3 has 15 amino acids. The V and J ends lost 6 bases and 0 bases respectively, with 13 bases between them. Germline loops: CDR1 SGHTS, CDR2 YDEGEE. The CDR3 sequence: CASTLQELSYNEQFF. CDR3 in DNA: TGTGCCAGCACCCTACAGGAACTCTCCTACAATGAGCAGTTCTTC.

Concerning this clone: One end of the junction fails to match germline, which may point to a read error. V usage is TRBV7-7 and J usage is TRBJ1-1; TRBD1 might be the D (5 bases). The germline CDR1 and CDR2 sequences are SSHAT and FNYEAQ (reference sequence). The CDR3 has 13 residues. Written as DNA, the CDR3 is TGTGCTAGCAGCTTAGGGCAGGGCACTGAAGCTTTCTTT. Translating gives CASSLGQGTEAFF.

The chain uses TRBV5-1 and TRBJ2-2; D not resolved. The CDR3 runs 14 residues. Per the germline V gene, CDR1 is SGHRS and CDR2 is YFSETQ. V was cut by 1 base and J by 0 bases, with 4 bases left in between. This chain's CDR3 is CASSLSANTGELFF. CDR3 in DNA: TGCGCCAGCAGCTTGTCGGCGAACACCGGGGAGCTGTTTTTT.

This clone was found once. The chain combines TRBV15 with TRBJ2-6; D possibly uses TRBD1 or TRBD2 (5 bases each). The CDR3 has 16 residues. Trimming took 3 bases from V and 2 from J, leaving 11 bases between them. Germline V CDR1 and CDR2: LNHNV, YYDKDF (reference sequence). Here the CDR3 reads CATSRGVGTGANVLTF. The CDR3 DNA reads as TGTGCCACCAGCAGGGGGGTAGGGACTGGGGCCAACGTCCTGACTTTC.

The chain carries TRBV5-4 and TRBJ1-2, with 7 bases identical to TRBD1. CDR1 is SGHNT, CDR2 YYREEE, per germline (reference sequence). The CDR3 has 14 amino acids. V shed 4 bases, J shed 3 bases, and the junction held 6 bases outside the gene matches. CDR3 protein: CASSREGQHYGYTF. CDR3 coding DNA: TGTGCCAGCAGCCGGGAGGGACAGCACTATGGCTACACCTTC.

The gene calls are TRBV12-3 or TRBV12-4 and TRBJ1-5; no clear D gene. CDR3 length equals 12 residues. Trimming took 3 bases from V and 10 from J, leaving 10 bases between them. CDR3 DNA sequence: TGTGCCAGCAGTTTTAGTCTGAGTCCCCAGCATTTT. Amino acids: CASSFSLSPQHF.

The V gene is TRBV6-6, the J gene TRBJ1-1, with D maybe TRBD1 (5 bases). This CDR3 is built from 13 residues. Germline V lookup: CDR1 MNHNY, CDR2 SVGAGI (reference sequence). V gave up 7 bases and J gave up 1 base, with 10 bases separating them. The CDR3 sequence: CASTYGGNTEAFF. CDR3 DNA: TGTGCCAGCACCTACGGGGGGAACACTGAAGCTTTCTTT.

V usage is TRBV7-9 and J usage is TRBJ2-2, with a weak D call TRBD2 (6 bases). This CDR3 spans 17 amino acids. V shed 3 bases and J shed 4 bases, with 18 bases lying between them. Germline CDR1 SEHNR, CDR2 FQNEAQ (reference sequence). The CDR3 nucleotides are TGTGCCAGCAGCTTCCTCTTTGCCCGGGAGCCCACCGGGGAGCTGTTTTTT. Protein product: CASSFLFAREPTGELFF.

V usage is TRBV5-1 and J usage is TRBJ2-7; tentative D call: TRBD2 (5 bases). The germline V and J ends were trimmed by 0 bases and 4 bases, with 23 bases remaining between them. CDR3 length equals 18 residues. In germline, CDR1 is SGHRS, CDR2 YFSETQ. The CDR3 loop is CASSLVGSDYLRPYEQYF. DNA of the CDR3: TGCGCCAGCAGCTTGGTCGGGTCCGACTATTTAAGACCGTACGAGCAGTACTTC.